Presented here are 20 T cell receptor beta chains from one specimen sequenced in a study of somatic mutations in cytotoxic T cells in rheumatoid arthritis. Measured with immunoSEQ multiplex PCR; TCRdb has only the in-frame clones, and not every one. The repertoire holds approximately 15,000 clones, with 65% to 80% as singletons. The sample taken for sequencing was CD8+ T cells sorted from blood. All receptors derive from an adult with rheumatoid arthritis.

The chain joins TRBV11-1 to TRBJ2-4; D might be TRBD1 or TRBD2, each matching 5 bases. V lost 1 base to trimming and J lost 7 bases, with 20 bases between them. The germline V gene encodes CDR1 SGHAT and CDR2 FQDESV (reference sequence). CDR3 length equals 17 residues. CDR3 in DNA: TGTGCCAGCAGCTTAGATGCGGCGGCAGGGAGTTCGAACATTCAGTACTTC. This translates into CASSLDAAAGSSNIQYF. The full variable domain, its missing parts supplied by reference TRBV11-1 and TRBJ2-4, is EAEVAQSPRYKITEKSQAVAFWCDPISGHATLYWYRQILGQGPELLVQFQDESVVDDSQLPKDRFSAERLKGVDSTLKIQPAELGDSAMYLCASSLDAAAGSSNIQYFGAGTRLSVL.

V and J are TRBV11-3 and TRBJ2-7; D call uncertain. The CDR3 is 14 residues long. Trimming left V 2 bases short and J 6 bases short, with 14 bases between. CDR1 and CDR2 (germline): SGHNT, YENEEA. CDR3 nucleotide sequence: TGTGCCAGCAGCTTATCGGGTTCCCCTGGCGAGCAGTACTTC. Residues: CASSLSGSPGEQYF.

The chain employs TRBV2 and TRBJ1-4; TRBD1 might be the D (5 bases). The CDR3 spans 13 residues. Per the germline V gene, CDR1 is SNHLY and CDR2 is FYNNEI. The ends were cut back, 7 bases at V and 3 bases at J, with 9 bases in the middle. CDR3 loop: CASNRDSNEKLFF. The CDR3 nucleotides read TGTGCCAGCAATCGGGACTCTAATGAAAAACTGTTTTTT.

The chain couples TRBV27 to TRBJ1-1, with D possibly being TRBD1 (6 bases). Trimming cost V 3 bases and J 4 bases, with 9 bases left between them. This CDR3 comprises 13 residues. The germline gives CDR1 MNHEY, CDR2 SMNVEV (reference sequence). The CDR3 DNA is TGTGCCAGCAGTTTCTCGACAGGCACTGAAGCTTTCTTT. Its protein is CASSFSTGTEAFF.

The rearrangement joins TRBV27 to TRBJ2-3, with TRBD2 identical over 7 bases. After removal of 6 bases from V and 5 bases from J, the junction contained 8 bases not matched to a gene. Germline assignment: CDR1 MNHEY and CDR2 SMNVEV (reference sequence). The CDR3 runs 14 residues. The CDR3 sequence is CASRWGGGLDTQYF. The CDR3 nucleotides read TGTGCCAGCAGGTGGGGCGGGGGATTAGATACGCAGTATTTT.

The CDR3 protein is CASSQDIEGVRQPQHF. The CDR3 nucleotides read TGCGCCAGCAGCCAAGACATCGAGGGGGTGAGACAGCCCCAGCATTTT. The V call is TRBV4-3, the J call TRBJ1-5; D is perhaps TRBD1 (6 bases). V gave up 0 bases and J gave up 7 bases, with 16 bases separating them. The germline V gene encodes CDR1 LGHNA and CDR2 YSLEER. The CDR3 totals 16 residues.

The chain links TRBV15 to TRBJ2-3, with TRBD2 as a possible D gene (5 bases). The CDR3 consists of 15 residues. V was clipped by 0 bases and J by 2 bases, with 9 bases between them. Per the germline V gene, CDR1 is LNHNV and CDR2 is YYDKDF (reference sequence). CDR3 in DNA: TGTGCCACCAGCAGAGATCGGGGAAACACAGATACGCAGTATTTT. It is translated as CATSRDRGNTDTQYF.

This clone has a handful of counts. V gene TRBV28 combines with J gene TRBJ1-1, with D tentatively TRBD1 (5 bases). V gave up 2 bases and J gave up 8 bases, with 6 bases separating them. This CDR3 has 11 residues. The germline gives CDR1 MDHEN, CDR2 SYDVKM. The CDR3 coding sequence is TGTGCCAGCAGTTTAGGGACGGAAGCTTTCTTT. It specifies CASSLGTEAFF.

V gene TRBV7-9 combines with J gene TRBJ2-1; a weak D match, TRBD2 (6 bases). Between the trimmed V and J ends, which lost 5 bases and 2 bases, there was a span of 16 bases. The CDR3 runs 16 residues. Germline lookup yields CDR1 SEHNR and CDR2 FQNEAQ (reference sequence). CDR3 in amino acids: CASSEGLLKTYNEQFF. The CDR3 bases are TGTGCCAGCAGCGAGGGACTGTTGAAGACCTACAATGAGCAGTTCTTC.

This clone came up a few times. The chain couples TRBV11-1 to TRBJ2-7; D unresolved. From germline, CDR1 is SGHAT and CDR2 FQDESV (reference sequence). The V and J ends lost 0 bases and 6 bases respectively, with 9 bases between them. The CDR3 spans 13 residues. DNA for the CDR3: TGTGCCAGCAGCTTAGCGAGTGAGAGCGAGCAGTACTTC. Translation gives CASSLASESEQYF. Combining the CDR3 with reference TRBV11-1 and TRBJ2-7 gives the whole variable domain EAEVAQSPRYKITEKSQAVAFWCDPISGHATLYWYRQILGQGPELLVQFQDESVVDDSQLPKDRFSAERLKGVDSTLKIQPAELGDSAMYLCASSLASESEQYFGPGTRLTVT.

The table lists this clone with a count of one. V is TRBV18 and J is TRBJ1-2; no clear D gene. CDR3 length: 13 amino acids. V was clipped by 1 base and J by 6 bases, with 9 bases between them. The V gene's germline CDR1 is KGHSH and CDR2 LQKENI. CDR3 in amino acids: CASSPQATDGYTF. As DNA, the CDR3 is TGTGCCAGCTCACCACAGGCAACAGATGGCTACACCTTC.

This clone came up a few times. The CDR3 spells CASSERLTGFYGYTF. The CDR3 nucleotides are TGTGCCAGCAGTGAACGTCTGACGGGCTTCTATGGCTACACCTTC. The chain uses TRBV2 and TRBJ1-2, with D unclear. The V and J ends lost 2 bases and 4 bases respectively, with 14 bases between them. From germline, CDR1 is SNHLY and CDR2 FYNNEI. The length of the CDR3 is 15 residues.

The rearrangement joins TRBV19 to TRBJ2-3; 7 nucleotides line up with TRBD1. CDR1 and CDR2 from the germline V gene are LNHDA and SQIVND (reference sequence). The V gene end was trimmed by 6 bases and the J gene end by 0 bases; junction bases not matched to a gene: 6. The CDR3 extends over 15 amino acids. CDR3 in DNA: TGTGCCAGTAGCCTACAGGGGATGAGCACAGATACGCAGTATTTT. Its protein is CASSLQGMSTDTQYF.

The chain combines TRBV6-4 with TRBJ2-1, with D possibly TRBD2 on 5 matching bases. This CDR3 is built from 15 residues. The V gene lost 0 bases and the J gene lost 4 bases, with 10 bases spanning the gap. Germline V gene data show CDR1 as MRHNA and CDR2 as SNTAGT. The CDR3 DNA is TGTGCCAGCAGTGACTCCGGAGGTGGGTACAATGAGCAGTTCTTC. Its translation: CASSDSGGGYNEQFF.

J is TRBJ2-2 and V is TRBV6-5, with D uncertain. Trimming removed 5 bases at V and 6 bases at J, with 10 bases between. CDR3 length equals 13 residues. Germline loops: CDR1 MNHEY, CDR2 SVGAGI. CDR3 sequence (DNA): TGTGCCAGCAGTACTGGGTGGGCCGGGGAGCTGTTTTTT. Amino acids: CASSTGWAGELFF.

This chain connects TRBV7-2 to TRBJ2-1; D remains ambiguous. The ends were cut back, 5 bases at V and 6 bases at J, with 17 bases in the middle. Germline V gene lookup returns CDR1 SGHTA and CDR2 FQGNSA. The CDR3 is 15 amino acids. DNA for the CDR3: TGTGCCAGCAGCCCACAGCAGTGGCCGACCAATGAGCAGTTCTTC. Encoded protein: CASSPQQWPTNEQFF.

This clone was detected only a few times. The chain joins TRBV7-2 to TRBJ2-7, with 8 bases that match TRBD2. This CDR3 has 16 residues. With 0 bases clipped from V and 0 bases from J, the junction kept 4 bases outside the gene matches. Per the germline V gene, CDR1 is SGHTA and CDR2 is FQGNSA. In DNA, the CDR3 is TGTGCCAGCAGCTTAGCGCGGGGGGCCTACTCCTACGAGCAGTACTTC. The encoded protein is CASSLARGAYSYEQYF.

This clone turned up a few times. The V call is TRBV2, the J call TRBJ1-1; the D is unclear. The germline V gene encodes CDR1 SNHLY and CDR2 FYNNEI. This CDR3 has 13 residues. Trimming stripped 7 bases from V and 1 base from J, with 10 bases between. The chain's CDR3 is CASNPQPNTEAFF. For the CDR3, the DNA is TGTGCCAGCAATCCTCAGCCGAACACTGAAGCTTTCTTT.

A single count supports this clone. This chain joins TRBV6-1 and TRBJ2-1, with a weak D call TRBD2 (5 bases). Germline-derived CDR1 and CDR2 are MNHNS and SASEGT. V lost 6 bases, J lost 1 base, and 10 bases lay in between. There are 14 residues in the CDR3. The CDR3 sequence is CASRDGGSYNEQFF. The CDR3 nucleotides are TGTGCCAGCAGGGACGGCGGGTCCTACAATGAGCAGTTCTTC.

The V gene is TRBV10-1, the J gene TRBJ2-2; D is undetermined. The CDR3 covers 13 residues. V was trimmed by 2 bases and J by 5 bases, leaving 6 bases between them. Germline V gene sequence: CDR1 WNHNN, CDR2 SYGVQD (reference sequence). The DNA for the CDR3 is TGCGCCAGCAGTGAGGGAAGTACCGGGGAGCTGTTTTTT. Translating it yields CASSEGSTGELFF.